The next 27 T cell receptor beta chains were all read from a single sample in a study of T cell repertoires in cytomegalovirus infection. TCRdb independently ran MiXCR on the reads; one entry per CDR3 protein. The sample has 450,000 to 600,000 distinct CDR3 sequences, 30% to 40% seen once. The antigens of these receptors remain unknown. The specimen comprised cultured PBMCs, sampled from culture after CMV antigen stimulation. These receptors all come from a human donor in good health (CMV status not recorded). Some clones in this sample may be carry-over from other donors' samples.

In its sample, this clonotype was seen many times. V and J are TRBV7-8 and TRBJ2-4; 11 bases line up with TRBD2. The CDR3 is made up of 17 amino acids. Germline V lookup: CDR1 SGHVS, CDR2 FQNEAQ. V was pared by 2 bases and J by 4 bases, with 7 bases of the junction left unmatched. CDR3 DNA: TGTGCCAGCAGCTTACTGGGGACTAGCGGTGTGAAAAACATTCAGTACTTC. It specifies CASSLLGTSGVKNIQYF.

The V gene is TRBV6-2 or TRBV6-3, the J gene TRBJ2-7; a weak D match, TRBD1 (6 bases). The CDR3 contains 18 residues. V was cut by 5 bases and J by 5 bases, with 28 bases left in between. In germline, CDR1 is MNHEY, CDR2 SVGEGT. Here the CDR3 reads CASSQLQRSGATRNEQYF. The CDR3 DNA follows: TGTGCCAGCAGTCAACTACAGCGTTCAGGGGCAACGAGGAACGAGCAGTACTTC.

The J gene is TRBJ2-7, the V gene TRBV28; TRBD1 matches 7 bases. CDR1 MDHEN and CDR2 SYDVKM come from the germline V gene. Unmatched junction bases numbered 8, after V lost 5 bases and J lost 7 bases. The CDR3 is 13 amino acids. The CDR3, as DNA: TGTGCCAGCAGTCCACAGGGGTCACGGGAGCAGTACGTC. This encodes CASSPQGSREQYV.

The CDR3 DNA follows: TGTGCCAGCCAGGGGGCGTTCGGAGAGCAGTACTTC. Amino acid sequence: CASQGAFGEQYF. The chain couples TRBV6-2 or TRBV6-3 to TRBJ2-7, with 8 bases aligning to TRBD1. Trimming at V came to 8 bases and at J to 7 bases, leaving 7 bases not matched to a gene. The CDR3 is 12 residues long. Germline values: CDR1 MNHEY, CDR2 SVGEGT.

V is TRBV12-3 or TRBV12-4 and J is TRBJ1-6; a possible D gene is TRBD1 (5 bases). This CDR3 is 15 amino acids long. The V end was cut by 1 base, the J end by 7 bases, with 11 bases between. The CDR3 sequence is CASSLDGGANSPLHF. CDR3 nucleotide sequence: TGTGCCAGCAGTTTAGATGGGGGTGCGAATTCACCCCTCCACTTT.

This clonotype was picked up a small number of times. V and J are TRBV6-5 and TRBJ1-6; 9 bases fit TRBD1. Germline lookup yields CDR1 MNHEY and CDR2 SVGAGI. V lost 5 bases to trimming and J lost 8 bases; unmatched junction nucleotides: 7. This CDR3 contains 15 residues. The CDR3 protein is CASSPTGGRYSPLHF. The CDR3 DNA follows: TGTGCCAGCAGTCCTACAGGGGGCCGGTATTCACCCCTCCACTTT.

This clonotype was detected a few times. The gene calls are TRBV7-9 and TRBJ1-1, with TRBD1 identical over 9 bases. The length of the CDR3 is 12 residues. The germline V gene has CDR1 SEHNR and CDR2 FQNEAQ (reference sequence). Germline trimming cut 3 bases from V and 11 bases from J; bases unmatched to any gene: 4. The CDR3 is CASSLRTGAAFF. In DNA form, the CDR3 reads TGTGCCAGCAGCTTGAGGACAGGGGCGGCTTTCTTT. The variable domain in full, completed from reference TRBV7-9 and TRBJ1-1, reads DTGVSQNPRHKITKRGQNVTFRCDPISEHNRLYWYRQTLGQGPEFLTYFQNEAQLEKSRLLSDRFSAERPKGSFSTLEIQRTEQGDSAMYLCASSLRTGAAFFGQGTRLTVV.

The chain joins TRBV19 to TRBJ2-1; 11 bases are a match to TRBD2. Trimming removed 3 bases from V and 6 bases from J; junction bases left unmatched: 10. Germline-derived CDR1 and CDR2 are LNHDA and SQIVND (reference sequence). This CDR3 spans 17 amino acids. The CDR3 sequence: CASSIIGISGRANEQFF. CDR3 bases: TGTGCCAGTAGTATTATCGGGATTAGCGGGAGGGCCAATGAGCAGTTCTTC.

This clonotype was recorded many times. This chain connects TRBV7-9 to TRBJ2-7, with 10 bases matching TRBD2. Germline values: CDR1 SEHNR, CDR2 FQNEAQ (reference sequence). This CDR3 has 13 amino acids. V shed 6 bases, J shed 6 bases, and the junction held 5 bases outside the gene matches. In DNA form, the CDR3 reads TGTGCCAGCAGTGCTAGCGGGAGTTCCGAGCAGTACGTC. Translated: CASSASGSSEQYV.

The rearrangement joins TRBV27 to TRBJ2-5; D is uncertain. V dropped 6 bases and J dropped 4 bases, with 18 bases sitting between them. This CDR3 is built from 15 residues. CDR1 is MNHEY and CDR2 is SMNVEV in the germline V gene (reference sequence). Here the CDR3 reads CASSPRVFMGETQYF. The CDR3 nucleotides read TGTGCCAGCAGCCCTAGGGTCTTCATGGGAGAGACCCAGTACTTC.

This clonotype was counted a few times. The chain joins TRBV6-1 to TRBJ2-1, with 8 bases matching TRBD1. The CDR3 runs 12 residues. The germline V gene has CDR1 MNHNS and CDR2 SASEGT. V lost 6 bases and J lost 9; bases outside the gene matches: 4. The CDR3 nucleotides are TGTGCCAGCAGCAGGACAGGGACTGAGCAGTTCTTC. Its translation: CASSRTGTEQFF.

This clonotype was observed many times. The chain couples TRBV7-3 to TRBJ2-7; D possibly corresponds to TRBD1 (6 bases). This CDR3 comprises 14 residues. With 4 bases removed from V and 5 bases from J, the gap between germline ends came to 15 bases. CDR1 is SGHTA and CDR2 is FQGTGA in the germline V gene. CDR3 in DNA: TGTGCCAGCAGCTCCCAGACAGGTTCCCACGAGCAGTACTTC. Translation gives CASSSQTGSHEQYF.

The rearrangement joins TRBV5-4 to TRBJ2-7, with 7 bases matching TRBD1. Germline CDR1 SGHNT, CDR2 YYREEE (reference sequence). The CDR3 contains 15 residues. V shed 0 bases and J 5 bases; nucleotides not matched to a gene: 8. CDR3 region: CASSLEGASGNEQYV. CDR3 sequence (DNA): TGTGCCAGCAGCTTGGAGGGGGCCTCAGGGAACGAGCAGTACGTC.

This chain joins TRBV7-8 and TRBJ2-7; D might be TRBD1 (5 bases). Deletions cut 3 bases from V and 6 bases from J, with 9 bases between. This CDR3 has 12 amino acids. Germline CDR1 and CDR2: SGHVS and FQNEAQ. CDR3 residues: CASSFQGSEQYV. As DNA, the CDR3 is TGTGCCAGCAGCTTCCAGGGTTCCGAGCAGTACGTC.

The chain combines TRBV12-5 with TRBJ2-5; unclear D gene. Germline CDR1 and CDR2: LGHNT and FRNRAP. CDR3 length: 14 residues. V was shortened by 2 bases and J by 3 bases, with 10 bases between the two germline ends. As DNA, the CDR3 is TGTGCTAGTGGTTTGAGGTTTCTAGAAGAGACCCAGTACTTC. Translated, it gives CASGLRFLEETQYF.

The sample holds a few counts of this clonotype. The V and J genes are TRBV6-6 and TRBJ2-6; D not resolved. The germline gives CDR1 MNHNY, CDR2 SVGAGI (reference sequence). CDR3 length: 15 residues. V gave up 2 bases and J gave up 1 base, with 6 bases separating them. CDR3 in amino acids: CASSYVDSGANVLTF. In DNA, the CDR3 is TGTGCCAGCAGTTACGTAGATTCTGGGGCCAACGTCCTGACTTTC.

The sample holds many counts of this clonotype. This chain links TRBV7-2 with TRBJ2-3; TRBD1 is a possible D gene (6 bases). Germline values: CDR1 SGHTA, CDR2 FQGNSA. The CDR3 covers 14 residues. V lost 2 bases to trimming and J lost 4 bases, with 10 bases between them. This CDR3 reads CASSLKWGPDTQYF. The CDR3 DNA reads as TGTGCCAGCAGCTTAAAGTGGGGGCCAGATACGCAGTATTTT.

This clonotype came up many times. V gene TRBV7-8 combines with J gene TRBJ2-7; weak D call: TRBD2 (5 bases). The CDR3 length is 15 residues. Trimming shortened V by 2 bases and J by 4 bases, and 15 bases separated the two germline ends. Germline V gene lookup returns CDR1 SGHVS and CDR2 FQNEAQ. The CDR3 is CASSLQAASGYEQYF. CDR3 nucleotide sequence: TGTGCCAGCAGCTTACAGGCGGCCTCGGGATACGAGCAGTACTTC.

V is TRBV28 and J is TRBJ2-7, with TRBD2 matching 8 bases. From germline, CDR1 is MDHEN and CDR2 SYDVKM. The CDR3 is 13 residues long. With V trimmed by 5 bases and J by 1 base, 1 base remained unmatched. The CDR3 loop is CASSVAGSYEQYF. CDR3 nucleotides: TGTGCCAGCAGTGTAGCGGGATCCTACGAGCAGTACTTC.

This chain joins TRBV2 and TRBJ2-7; 8 nucleotides align to TRBD1. Germline trimming cut 2 bases from V and 7 bases from J; bases unmatched to any gene: 25. CDR3 length equals 20 residues. The germline V gene encodes CDR1 SNHLY and CDR2 FYNNEI. CDR3 amino acids: CASSEIIPASLIQGAHEQYF. CDR3 DNA sequence: TGTGCCAGCAGTGAAATCATCCCTGCCTCCCTAATTCAGGGGGCGCATGAGCAGTACTTC.

This clonotype occurred a few times. The chain uses TRBV7-7 and TRBJ2-2; a weak D match, TRBD2 (6 bases). Germline V CDR1 and CDR2: SSHAT, FNYEAQ (reference sequence). The V and J ends lost 1 base and 6 bases respectively, with 12 bases between them. There are 15 residues in the CDR3. The CDR3 nucleotides read TGTGCCAGCAGCTTAGTCGGAGGAGGGTCCGGGGAGCTGTTTTTT. It encodes CASSLVGGGSGELFF.

There are a few counts of this clonotype. The rearrangement links TRBV4-1 to TRBJ1-2; 7 nucleotides align to TRBD1. Germline V CDR1 and CDR2: MGHRA, YSYEKL. The CDR3 loop spans 15 amino acids. J gave up 2 bases and V 1 base, and 4 bases lay outside the gene matches. CDR3 in DNA: TGCGCCAGCAGCCAAGTTTCAGGGGGGAACTATGGCTACACCTTC. Translating gives CASSQVSGGNYGYTF.

The chain carries TRBV20-1 and TRBJ2-1, with 10 bases that match TRBD2. The CDR3 extends over 16 amino acids. After removal of 7 bases from V and 1 base from J, the junction contained 10 bases not matched to a gene. Germline-derived CDR1 and CDR2 are DFQATT and SNEGSKA (reference sequence). The CDR3 is CSVGGLAGESYNEQFF. The DNA for the CDR3 is TGCAGTGTCGGGGGCCTAGCGGGAGAGTCCTACAATGAGCAGTTCTTC.

The chain carries TRBV4-2 and TRBJ1-6; perhaps TRBD1 as D (5 bases). Germline loops: CDR1 LGHNA, CDR2 YNFKEQ. V dropped 0 bases and J dropped 7 bases, with 19 bases sitting between them. The CDR3 is 18 residues long. CDR3 coding DNA: TGTGCCAGCAGCCAAGATATCGGGGCCACTACCCTAAATTCACCCCTCCACTTT. It is translated as CASSQDIGATTLNSPLHF.

This clonotype was observed a handful of times. V and J are TRBV5-1 and TRBJ1-1; no reliable D call. The germline V gene has CDR1 SGHRS and CDR2 YFSETQ. The CDR3 is made up of 13 amino acids. The V end was cut by 3 bases, the J end by 1 base, with 7 bases between. The CDR3 loop reads CASSSTANTEAFF. The CDR3 DNA sequence: TGCGCCAGCAGCTCCACAGCGAACACTGAAGCTTTCTTT.

The chain uses TRBV12-3 or TRBV12-4 and TRBJ1-1; D call uncertain. This CDR3 region has 11 residues. V lost 3 bases, J lost 9 bases, and 8 bases lay in between. CDR3 sequence reads: CASSFGLQAFF. CDR3 DNA sequence: TGTGCCAGCAGTTTCGGGCTTCAAGCTTTCTTT.

This clonotype has a single count. V usage is TRBV12-3 or TRBV12-4 and J usage is TRBJ1-2; 12 bases align to TRBD1. The CDR3 consists of 17 residues. V lost 6 bases to trimming and J lost 6 bases; unmatched junction nucleotides: 14. CDR3 in DNA: TGTGCCAGCAGGCCCCATACCAGGGGACAGGGGGCACATGGCTACACCTTC. Translating gives CASRPHTRGQGAHGYTF.